This TCR beta chain was identified in a study of PD-1 blockade in classical Hodgkin lymphoma (dated by TCRdb to about 2020). For the wider study: Nivolumab dosing was 3 mg/kg intravenously every 2 weeks, continuing until either disease progression or unacceptable toxicity. The study used CyTOF and TCR beta sequencing to define a peripheral blood immune signature of response to PD-1 blockade in classical Hodgkin lymphoma. Overall study outcomes, separate from this receptor: The study was limited to a single clinical trial cohort, and causes of repertoire differences, possibly disease activity or prior therapy, remained undefined. A significant rise by C4D1 was seen in CD4+ but not CD8+ TCR diversity (p=0.0027 vs p=0.16), with the rise being most apparent in complete responders (p=0.02). Baseline TCR diversity was reported to be lower in newly diagnosed patients than in healthy donors and to be lower still in relapsed/refractory patients. Diversity was lower in patients who began nivolumab less than 1 year after ASCT, so these patients were left out of later analyses to avoid confounding by immune reconstitution. Among trial patients, those achieving complete response had baseline diversity similar to that of newly diagnosed patients, while diversity was significantly lower in partial responders and progressors.

The Qiagen DNeasy kit was used to extract genomic DNA both from unsorted PBMCs and from the negatively selected CD4+ and CD8+ fractions. TCR beta CDR3 regions were amplified by immunoSEQ multiplex PCR using primers annealing to V and J segments. A synthetic immune receptor repertoire was used to minimize amplification bias, and remaining bias was computationally removed after sequencing. Per the original workflow: Repertoire diversity was quantified as the Shannon entropy index using custom Python scripts. Unsorted, CD4+ and CD8+ repertoires were examined separately, except in combined analyses, for which CD4+ and CD8+ sequences were merged in silico. Clonal expansion was defined as at least a 2-fold frequency increase after treatment relative to C1D1, with a pseudocount of 0.5 for undetected baseline clones. Singleton clones were defined as clones with 0 or 1 copy at C1D1, and non-singleton clones were defined as clones with 2 or more copies. By matching protein sequences in sorted samples from the same patient, clones expanded in unsorted samples were annotated as CD4+, CD8+ or unknown. Wilcoxon tests were applied to paired samples to test diversity changes from C1D1 to C4D1. In its TCRdb copy, this immuneACCESS table keeps in-frame sequences only and misses some clones. Where compared with another copy, unresolved V genes explain less than half of these, and the others have no known cause. That table supplies the V and J calls and clone size; D and trimming were determined from the DNA. This sample holds 20,000 to 25,000 clones; more than 70% were observed only once. The ten largest account for roughly a fifth of the sample.

The V end loses 2 bases and the J end loses 7 bases, and a stretch of 7 bases separates them. CDR1 SGHRS and CDR2 YFSETQ are derived from the germline V gene. The CDR3 holds 11 amino acids from the cysteine to the phenylalanine. The kept DNA is CDR3 alone, 33 bases in frame from the first base. A word on this clone: Its antigen is not yet known. Base qualities are not at hand, and no much larger clone is one base apart.

The time point label of this sample denotes: cycle 4 day 1 (C4D1), after more than five weeks of nivolumab. Every trial patient had relapsed following autologous stem cell transplantation, and prior brentuximab vedotin exposure was what differed among cohorts A, B and C. The trial cohort was composed of 56 patients with relapsed/refractory classical Hodgkin lymphoma, for whom complete response, partial response or progressive disease was recorded as best overall response. Trial patients were treated with single-agent nivolumab in the multi-cohort phase II CheckMate 205 trial. An independent review committee assessed best overall response by applying the 2007 International Working Group response criteria. Trial PBMCs were collected immediately before nivolumab initiation (C1D1) and during therapy at cycle 2 day 1 and cycle 4 day 1. After peripheral blood was drawn into 8 mL Vacutainer Cell Preparation Tubes, PBMCs were isolated by centrifugation and then cryopreserved.

The clonotype originates from a human donor with classical Hodgkin lymphoma. The input for sequencing was peripheral blood mononuclear cells (PBMCs), taken before the fourth cycle of nivolumab. The chain uses TRBV5-1 and TRBJ2-7; a tentative D match to TRBD1 spans 6 bases. The CDR3 has the sequence CASSFQGEQYF. The DNA reads as follows: TGCGCCAGCAGCTTTCAGGGGGAGCAGTACTTC.